The 19 T cell receptor beta chains below come from one sample, sequenced in a study of CD8+ T cells in alopecia areata. Following extraction, RNA underwent reverse transcription to cDNA, which served as the sequencing template. The protocol was immunoSEQ multiplex PCR, while the TCRdb copy is restricted to in-frame clones and leaves out a portion. The table lists about 270,000 clones, no singletons, with 1.2% in the top ten. After pooling, cutaneous lymph node cells were sorted with CD4, CD8alpha, NKG2D, NKG2ACE and other markers. The sequenced material came from CD4+ T cells sorted from a lymph node. These receptors all stem from a C3H/HeJ mouse with alopecia areata. For the strain, the MHC haplotype given is H2-k.

As to this clone: Gene names and germline match the mouse. Sequencing ends 4 residues short of the CDR3 end; the germline J gene provides the rest. Other DNA variants within this sample encode the same CDR3. The chain has TRBV19 and TRBJ1-1; TRBD1 agrees at 7 bases. This CDR3 is built from 12 residues. From germline, CDR1 is FNHDT and CDR2 SITEND (reference sequence). CDR3 bases read: TGTGCCAGCAGTATAAGGGGGCGA. As protein: CASSIRGR. The full CDR3 is CASSIRGREVFF.

This clone was counted between two and nine times. Gene and germline names: mouse. The read falls 4 residues short of the CDR3 end, and the missing part is taken from the germline J gene. The rearrangement joins TRBV19 to TRBJ2-1; 9 bases are a match to TRBD1. Germline loops: CDR1 FNHDT, CDR2 SITEND (reference sequence). CDR3 size: 15 residues. V dropped 5 bases and J dropped 3; count of bases not matched to a gene: 6. The DNA read from the CDR3 is TGTGCCAGCAGCCTCAGACAGGGGGTCTATGCT. Its protein is CASSLRQGVYA. The CDR3 in full is CASSLRQGVYAEQFF.

This clone was detected a few times. Mouse gene names and germline throughout. The sequence runs out 3 residues before the end of the CDR3; the remainder is reconstructed from the germline J gene. The identical CDR3 is also encoded by other nucleotide sequences in the sample. V is TRBV13-1 and J is TRBJ1-6, with D unresolved. TRBJ1-6 is noted as an ORF with a role that remains uncertain. Germline CDR1 is NSHNY and CDR2 is SYGAGN. The V and J ends lost 3 bases and 4 bases respectively, with 5 bases between them. CDR3 length equals 13 residues. The CDR3 region is CASSVQYNSPLYF. The sequenced part of the CDR3 DNA is TGTGCCAGCAGTGTCCAGTATAATTCGCCC.

Turning to this clone: The gene names given are mouse names. The read finishes 4 residues shy of the CDR3 end, and the germline J gene is used to complete it. This CDR3 is also generated by other DNA sequences in the sample. The chain combines TRBV31 with TRBJ2-3; no definite D call. The V end lost 1 base, the J end lost 1 base, and 6 bases lay between the germline ends. Germline values: CDR1 GKSSPN, CDR2 SITVG. CDR3 length: 13 amino acids. CDR3 DNA, as far as it was read: TGTGCCTGGAGTCCTACTGGTGCAGAA. Its protein product is CAWSPTGAE. The entire CDR3 protein is CAWSPTGAETLYF.

This clone was seen more than once but under ten times. Gene names follow the mouse nomenclature. With the read ending 4 residues before the CDR3 end, the germline J gene is used to fill in that end. Other DNA sequences of this sample code for an identical CDR3. The V and J genes are TRBV13-2 and TRBJ2-7; 10 nucleotides agree with TRBD2. CDR3 size: 14 residues. The V segment lost 0 bases and the J segment 3 bases; nucleotides outside the gene matches: 0. From germline, CDR1 is NNHNN and CDR2 SYGAGS (reference sequence). This CDR3 is CASGDDWGGYEQYF. The part of the CDR3 DNA that was read is TGTGCCAGCGGTGATGACTGGGGGGGCTAT.

Note on this clone: Mouse gene names apply. This chain's CDR3 is CTCSADQWGGSDYTF. The sequenced part of the CDR3 DNA is TGCACCTGCAGTGCAGATCAATGGGGGGGCTCC. The gene calls are TRBV1 and TRBJ1-2, with a tentative D call TRBD1 (5 bases). The read terminates 4 residues before the CDR3 end, so the remaining end is supplied by the germline J gene. This CDR3 contains 15 residues. Germline CDR1 and CDR2: NSQYPW and LRSPGD (reference sequence). Trimming stripped 0 bases from V and 4 bases from J, with 12 bases between.

About this clone: Gene and germline names: mouse. The read ends 4 residues shy of where the CDR3 ends; the end is completed using the germline J gene. Other nucleotide sequences from this sample produce the same CDR3. This chain uses TRBV14 with TRBJ2-7; D may be TRBD1 (5 bases). V gave up 5 bases and J gave up 2 bases, with 11 bases separating them. Per the germline V gene, CDR1 is SGHDT and CDR2 is FRDEAV. The CDR3 sequence is 13 residues long. The part of the CDR3 DNA that was read is TGTGCCAGCAGCCCCGGACACCCCTAT. Its protein product is CASSPGHPY. The complete CDR3 sequence is CASSPGHPYEQYF.

A word on this clone: The gene symbols are mouse symbols. The read comes to an end 4 residues before the CDR3 does, leaving the germline J gene to fill in the end. The chain is built from TRBV13-2 and TRBJ2-2, with a possible D match to TRBD2 (6 bases). Germline V lookup: CDR1 NNHNN, CDR2 SYGAGS (reference sequence). The CDR3 is 14 amino acids. Trimming took off 3 bases at V and 4 bases at J, with 10 bases between the two ends. The CDR3 bases that were read are TGTGCCAGCGGTGCAGACTGGATCACCGGG. Translation: CASGADWITG. The full-length CDR3 reads as CASGADWITGQLYF.

Comments on this clone: Genes here carry mouse names. The DNA ends 4 residues before the CDR3 does, and the rest of the CDR3 is filled in from the germline J gene. The gene calls are TRBV1 and TRBJ1-2; tentative D call: TRBD1 (5 bases). CDR3 length: 14 residues. Germline V CDR1 and CDR2: NSQYPW, LRSPGD (reference sequence). Trimming took off 0 bases at V and 4 bases at J, with 9 bases between the two ends. Partial CDR3 DNA: TGCACCTGCAGTGCAGAGTGGCAGGGCTCC. Its translation: CTCSAEWQGS. The entire CDR3 reads CTCSAEWQGSDYTF.

In the case of this clone: Any gene name here is a mouse gene name. Read sequence stops 4 residues before the CDR3 end, and the germline J gene provides the missing end. This sequence joins TRBV13-3 and TRBJ2-7; 7 bases align to TRBD1. The CDR3 sequence is 14 residues long. The junction had 4 bases not matched to a gene; V was cut back by 4 bases and J by 0 bases. Per germline, CDR1 NNHDY and CDR2 SYVADS. The CDR3 bases that were read are TGTGCCAGCAGTCTCCGGGACAGCTCCTAT. The encoded protein is CASSLRDSSY. The whole CDR3 protein is CASSLRDSSYEQYF.

In regard to this clone: The gene names given are mouse names. The read stops 4 residues short of the end of the CDR3; the missing end is completed from the germline J gene. J is TRBJ2-5 and V is TRBV1, with D tentatively TRBD1 (5 bases). The CDR3 is 16 amino acids. From germline, CDR1 is NSQYPW and CDR2 LRSPGD (reference sequence). This chain's CDR3 is CTCSADGPGRGDTQYF. The part of the CDR3 DNA that was read is TGCACCTGCAGTGCAGATGGCCCAGGGAGGGGAGAC.

Comment on this clone: Gene names denote mouse genes. The CDR3 extends 4 residues past the end of the read, so its final part is completed from the germline J gene. The V call is TRBV13-1, the J call TRBJ1-2; D possibly corresponds to TRBD1 (6 bases). V was cut by 0 bases and J by 4 bases, with 10 bases left in between. Germline values: CDR1 NSHNY, CDR2 SYGAGN. The CDR3 is 14 residues long. Here the CDR3 reads CASSDATGSSDYTF. The DNA read from the CDR3 is TGTGCCAGCAGTGATGCAACAGGGAGCTCC.

This clone appeared a few times. Gene names and germline match the mouse. The read ends 4 residues shy of where the CDR3 ends; the end is completed using the germline J gene. This rearrangement joins TRBV17 to TRBJ2-1; weak D call: TRBD2 (6 bases). The CDR3 is made up of 16 amino acids. Germline CDR1 MNHDT, CDR2 YYDKIL. The V end lost 0 bases, the J end lost 2 bases, and 11 bases lay between the germline ends. The covered CDR3 bases are TGTGCTAGCAGTAGAGATGGGCGGGGGGACTATGCT. Residues: CASSRDGRGDYA. The full CDR3 sequence reads CASSRDGRGDYAEQFF.

This clone appeared a few times. Any gene name here is a mouse gene name. Read sequence stops 4 residues before the CDR3 end, and the germline J gene provides the missing end. The V gene is TRBV13-2, the J gene TRBJ2-7; maybe TRBD2 (6 bases). CDR1 and CDR2 (germline): NNHNN, SYGAGS (reference sequence). The CDR3 runs 14 residues. The sequenced CDR3 bases are TGTGCCAGCGGTGATGCGTGGGGGAGGTAT. Its protein is CASGDAWGRY. The full CDR3 is CASGDAWGRYEQYF.

In its sample, this clone was seen a few times. The germline and genes are mouse ones. The read stops 4 residues short of the end of the CDR3; the missing end is completed from the germline J gene. Additional DNA sequences in this sample encode the identical CDR3. The chain links TRBV13-1 to TRBJ2-2; a possible D gene is TRBD1 (6 bases). From germline, CDR1 is NSHNY and CDR2 SYGAGN. The CDR3 is made up of 15 amino acids. Trimming pared 2 bases from V and 0 bases from J, leaving 8 bases between. The covered CDR3 bases are TGTGCCAGCAGTGAGGGGACACCAAACACCGGG. This sequence encodes CASSEGTPNTG. The whole CDR3 protein is CASSEGTPNTGQLYF.

As concerns this clone: Gene names and germline refer to mouse. Incomplete CDR3 DNA: TGTGCCAGCGGTGACCCCCGGGACAGGATTGCT. The encoded protein is CASGDPRDRIA. The whole CDR3 sequence reads CASGDPRDRIAEQFF. V and J are TRBV13-2 and TRBJ2-1, with TRBD1 matching over 8 bases. The CDR3 extends 4 residues past the end of the read, so its final part is completed from the germline J gene. Germline V CDR1 and CDR2: NNHNN, SYGAGS (reference sequence). With V trimmed by 2 bases and J by 6 bases, 7 bases remained unmatched. The CDR3 is 15 amino acids.

About this clone itself: The germline and genes are mouse ones. The read halts 4 residues ahead of the CDR3 end, with the missing end drawn from the germline J gene. The J gene is TRBJ1-1, the V gene TRBV13-1; 10 nucleotides line up with TRBD1. Germline trimming cut 6 bases from V and 1 base from J; bases unmatched to any gene: 9. This CDR3 is 16 amino acids long. The germline CDR1 and CDR2 sequences are NSHNY and SYGAGN. Partial CDR3 DNA: TGTGCCAGCACCGCCCGACAGGGGGCGCGAAACACA. This codes for CASTARQGARNT. In full, the CDR3 is CASTARQGARNTEVFF.

Points on this clone: Mouse gene names and germline throughout. The DNA ends 4 residues before the CDR3 does, and the rest of the CDR3 is filled in from the germline J gene. The same CDR3 arises from other DNA sequences in this sample as well. The chain employs TRBV31 and TRBJ2-1, with 10 positions matching TRBD2. Trimming at V came to 0 bases and at J to 6 bases, leaving 2 bases not matched to a gene. This CDR3 is 14 amino acids long. CDR1 GKSSPN and CDR2 SITVG come from the germline V gene. The CDR3 loop reads CAWSLLGGLAEQFF. The part of the CDR3 DNA that was read is TGTGCCTGGAGTCTCCTGGGGGGGCTTGCT.

This clone has more than one count but fewer than ten. Here the gene names and germline are mouse. The read halts 4 residues ahead of the CDR3 end, with the missing end drawn from the germline J gene. The rearrangement joins TRBV13-3 to TRBJ1-2, with 9 bases that match TRBD1. V shed 5 bases, J shed 2 bases, and the junction held 4 bases outside the gene matches. The CDR3 covers 14 residues. From germline, CDR1 is NNHDY and CDR2 SYVADS. The sequenced part of the CDR3 DNA is TGTGCCAGCAGGAGGGGGACAGGGAACTCC. Amino acid sequence: CASRRGTGNS. The entire CDR3 reads CASRRGTGNSDYTF.